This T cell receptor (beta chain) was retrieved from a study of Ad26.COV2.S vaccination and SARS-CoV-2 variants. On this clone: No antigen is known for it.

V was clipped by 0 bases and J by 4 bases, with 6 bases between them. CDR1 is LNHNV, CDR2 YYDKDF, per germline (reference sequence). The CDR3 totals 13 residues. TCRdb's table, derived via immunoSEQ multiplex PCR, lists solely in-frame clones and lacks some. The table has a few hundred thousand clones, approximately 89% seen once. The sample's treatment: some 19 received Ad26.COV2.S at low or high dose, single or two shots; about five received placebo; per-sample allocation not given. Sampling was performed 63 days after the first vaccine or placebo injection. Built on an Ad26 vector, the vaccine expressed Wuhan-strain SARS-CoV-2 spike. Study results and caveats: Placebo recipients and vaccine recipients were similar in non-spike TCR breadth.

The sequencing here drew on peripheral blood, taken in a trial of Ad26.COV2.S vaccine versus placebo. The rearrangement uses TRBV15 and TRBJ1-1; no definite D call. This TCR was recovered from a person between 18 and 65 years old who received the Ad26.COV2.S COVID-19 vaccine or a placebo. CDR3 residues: CATSREGITEAFF. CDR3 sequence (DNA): TGTGCCACCAGCAGAGAGGGGATCACTGAAGCTTTCTTT. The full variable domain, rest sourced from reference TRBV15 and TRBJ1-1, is DAMVIQNPRYQVTQFGKPVTLSCSQTLNHNVMYWYQQKSSQAPKLLFHYYDKDFNNEADTPDNFQSRRPNTSFCFLDIRSPGLGDTAMYLCATSREGITEAFFGQGTRLTVV.